This T cell receptor beta chain originates from a study of blood T cell repertoires in COVID-19. About the research overall: The United States, Italy and Spain provided the acute and convalescent COVID-19 samples. Sources were T cells, B-cell-depleted T cells, or PBMCs; the material itself was cDNA or gDNA.

This CDR3 is built from 11 residues. V lost 6 bases, J lost 0 bases, and 3 bases lay in between. Germline values: CDR1 MNHEY, CDR2 SVGAGI. In the original analysis: Estimation of nucleated cell counts was performed using reference gene primer amplification. The data were produced by immunoSEQ multiplex PCR, yet TCRdb's version contains in-frame clones alone and is incomplete. That table furnishes V, J and clone size, whereas the DNA furnished D and trimming. The sample lists some 64,000 clones; 70% to 90% were seen once. The source of this sequence is a man aged 45 to 65 with active COVID-19. The genes are TRBV6-5 and TRBJ2-7; the D is unclear. The source material was peripheral blood. CDR3 coding DNA: TGTGCCAGCAGGAGCTCCTACGAGCAGTACTTC. It translates to CASRSSYEQYF.